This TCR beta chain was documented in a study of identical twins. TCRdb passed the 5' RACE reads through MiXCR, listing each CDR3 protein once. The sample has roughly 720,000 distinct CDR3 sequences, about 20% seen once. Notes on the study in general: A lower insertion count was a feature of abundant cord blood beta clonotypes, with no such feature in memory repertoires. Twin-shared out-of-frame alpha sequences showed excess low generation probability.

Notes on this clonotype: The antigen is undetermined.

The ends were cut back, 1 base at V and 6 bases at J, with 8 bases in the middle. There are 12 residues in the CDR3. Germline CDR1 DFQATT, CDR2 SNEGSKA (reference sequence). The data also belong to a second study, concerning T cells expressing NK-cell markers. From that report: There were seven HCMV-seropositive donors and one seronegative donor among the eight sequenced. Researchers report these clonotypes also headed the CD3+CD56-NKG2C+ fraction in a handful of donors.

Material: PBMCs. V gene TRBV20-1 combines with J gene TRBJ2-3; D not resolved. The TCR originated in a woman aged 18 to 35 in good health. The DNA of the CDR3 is TGCAGTGCTAGAGTCGTGGTTGATACGCAGTATTTT. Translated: CSARVVVDTQYF.